This TCR beta chain came from a study of blood T cell repertoires in COVID-19. Whole-study context: COVID-19 samples, acute and convalescent, were from the United States, Italy and Spain. PBMCs, B-cell-depleted T cells, or T cells were the source of the cDNA or gDNA that made up the material.

Authors' methods: Researchers report that nucleated cell counts were estimated from reference gene primer amplification. Here immunoSEQ multiplex PCR was the method, and the copy in TCRdb shows in-frame clones only, minus some. D and trimming were read from the DNA, whereas the V and J calls and clone size are those reported in that table. The table includes some 150,000 clones, over 80% detected once. The sequence derives from a woman aged 45-60 years with acute or convalescent COVID-19. Material: peripheral blood.

The chain's CDR3 is CASSYGRFEAFF. In nucleotides, the CDR3 is TGTGCCAGCAGTTACGGGCGCTTTGAAGCTTTCTTT. V and J are TRBV6-5 and TRBJ1-1; no clear D. The CDR3 runs to 12 residues. Germline CDR1 is MNHEY and CDR2 is SVGAGI. The V gene lost 2 bases and the J gene lost 7 bases, with 8 bases spanning the gap.